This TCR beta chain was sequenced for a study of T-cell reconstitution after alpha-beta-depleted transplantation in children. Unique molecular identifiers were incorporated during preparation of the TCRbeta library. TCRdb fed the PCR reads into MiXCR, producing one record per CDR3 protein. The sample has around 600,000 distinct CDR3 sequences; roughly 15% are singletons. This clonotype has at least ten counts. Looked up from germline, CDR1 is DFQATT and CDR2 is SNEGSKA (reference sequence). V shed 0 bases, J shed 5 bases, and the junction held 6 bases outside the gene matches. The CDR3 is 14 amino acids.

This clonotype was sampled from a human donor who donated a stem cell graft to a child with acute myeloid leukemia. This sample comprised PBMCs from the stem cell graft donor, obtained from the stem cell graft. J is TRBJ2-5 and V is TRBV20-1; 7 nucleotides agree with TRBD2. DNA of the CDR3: TGCAGTGCTAGAGATTGGGGGGGGATGGAGACCCAGTACTTC. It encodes CSARDWGGMETQYF.